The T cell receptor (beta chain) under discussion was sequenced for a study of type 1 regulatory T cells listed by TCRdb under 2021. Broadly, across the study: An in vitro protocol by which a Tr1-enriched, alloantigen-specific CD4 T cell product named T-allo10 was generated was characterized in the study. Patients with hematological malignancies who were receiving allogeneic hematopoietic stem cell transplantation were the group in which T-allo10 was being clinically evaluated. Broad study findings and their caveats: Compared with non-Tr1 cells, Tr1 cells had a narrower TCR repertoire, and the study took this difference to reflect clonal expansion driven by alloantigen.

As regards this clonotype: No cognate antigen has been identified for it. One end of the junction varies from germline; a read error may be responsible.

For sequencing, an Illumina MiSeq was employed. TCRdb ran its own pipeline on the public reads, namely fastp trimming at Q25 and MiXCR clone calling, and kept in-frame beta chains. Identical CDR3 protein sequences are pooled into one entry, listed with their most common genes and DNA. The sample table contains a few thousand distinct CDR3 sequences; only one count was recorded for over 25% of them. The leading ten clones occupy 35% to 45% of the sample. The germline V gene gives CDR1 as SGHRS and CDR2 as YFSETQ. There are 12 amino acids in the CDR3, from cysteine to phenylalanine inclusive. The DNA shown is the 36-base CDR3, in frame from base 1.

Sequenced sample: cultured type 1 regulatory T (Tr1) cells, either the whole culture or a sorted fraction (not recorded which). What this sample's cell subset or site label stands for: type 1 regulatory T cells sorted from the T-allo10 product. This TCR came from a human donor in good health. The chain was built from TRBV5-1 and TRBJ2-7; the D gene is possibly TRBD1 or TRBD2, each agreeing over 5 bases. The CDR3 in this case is CASSLSPGRNHF. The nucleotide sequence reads TGCGCCAGCAGCTTAAGTCCGGGGCGGAACCACTTC.